The entry below describes one TCR beta chain. There is no known antigen for this receptor. The input lacks base qualities; no much larger clone sits a single base away. This sample was included in a study of blood T cell repertoires in COVID-19 (TCRdb year 2020). With respect to the entire study: The collaborator samples originated in the United States, Italy and Spain and spanned the acute and convalescent phases of COVID-19. The material from the prospective study consisted of cDNA or gDNA derived from T cells, B-cell-depleted T cells, or PBMCs. Deeply sampled blood TCRbeta repertoires from subjects exposed to, actively infected with, or recovered from COVID-19 were included in the dataset. The repertoires were made available in a free public database intended to serve as a resource for research on the immune response to SARS-CoV-2. The samples were drawn from two sources: the first 160 participants of the ongoing ImmuneRACE study, and over 1,000 subjects contributed by 6 global collaborators. Sample metadata almost always included a de-identified subject ID, COVID-19 status, age in years and sex. Where available, HLA class I and class II types were obtained from metadata supplied by the sample provider rather than from assay-based typing.

The CDR3 measures 15 amino acids from cysteine to phenylalanine. Solely the CDR3 DNA is kept, with 45 bases framed from the first base. CDR1 and CDR2 were assigned from the germline V gene (reference sequence) as SEHNR and FQNEAQ. V trim: 3 bases; J trim: 2 bases; unmatched bases: 6. Overall study results and their limits: The quantity of clinical and demographic metadata differed by source and by participant and was supplied without curation.

One collaborating source in Seattle enrolled patients during active infection and followed them longitudinally through the course of disease. The collaborating institutions used their own protocols to collect whole blood in K2EDTA tubes. Collaborator samples were shipped for TCRbeta analysis as frozen whole blood, isolated PBMCs, or DNA extracted from either sample type. TCRbeta CDR3 regions were amplified from genomic DNA using the immunoSEQ Assay, a bias-controlled multiplex PCR. The published analysis was carried out like this. The number of nucleated cells in each sample was estimated by amplification of reference gene primers within the assay. To quantify the absolute abundance of each unique TCRbeta CDR3 rearrangement, sequence reads were collapsed and filtered. Productive Simpson clonality was computed per sample as the square root of Simpson's diversity index over productive rearrangements. As stored in TCRdb, this immuneACCESS dataset retains in-frame rearrangements with V and J assigned. A fraction of the clones does not appear; measured against another copy, unresolved V genes explain less than half of the discrepancy, and the remainder lacks a known reason. V, J and clone size are taken as reported in that table, and D and trimming were inferred from the DNA itself. In all, the sample holds about 390,000 clones, and roughly 86% of those were seen once. The ten largest make up 2.3% of the sample.

This receptor was taken from a woman aged 55-70 years with COVID-19, enrolled during active disease. Recombination joined TRBV7-9 with TRBJ2-7, and 8 junction bases match TRBD1. The source material was peripheral blood. The CDR3 protein sequence reads: CASSFPGQDTYEQYF. The nucleotides are TGTGCCAGCAGCTTTCCGGGACAGGACACCTACGAGCAGTACTTC.